What follows describes a single T cell receptor beta chain. One end of the junction varies from germline; a read error may be responsible. Each CDR3 protein gets one entry after TCRdb re-called the PCR reads with MiXCR. The table shows some 8,800 distinct CDR3 sequences, with approximately 50% occurring only once. The data originate from a study of CD4 and CD8 cells across lung adenocarcinoma regions. Germline V gene sequence: CDR1 MNHEY, CDR2 SMNVEV (reference sequence). CDR3 size: 13 residues. The chain carries TRBV27 and TRBJ2-4; possible D gene TRBD1, 6 bases. The sample taken for sequencing was CD4+ T cells from the margin of a lung tumor. The TCR was taken from a male donor with lung adenocarcinoma. The CD4 and CD8 labels of this study may be unreliable. The CDR3 sequence: CASRTGATDTQYF. CDR3 bases: TGTGCCAGCAGGACAGGCGCCACAGACACTCAGTATTTC.